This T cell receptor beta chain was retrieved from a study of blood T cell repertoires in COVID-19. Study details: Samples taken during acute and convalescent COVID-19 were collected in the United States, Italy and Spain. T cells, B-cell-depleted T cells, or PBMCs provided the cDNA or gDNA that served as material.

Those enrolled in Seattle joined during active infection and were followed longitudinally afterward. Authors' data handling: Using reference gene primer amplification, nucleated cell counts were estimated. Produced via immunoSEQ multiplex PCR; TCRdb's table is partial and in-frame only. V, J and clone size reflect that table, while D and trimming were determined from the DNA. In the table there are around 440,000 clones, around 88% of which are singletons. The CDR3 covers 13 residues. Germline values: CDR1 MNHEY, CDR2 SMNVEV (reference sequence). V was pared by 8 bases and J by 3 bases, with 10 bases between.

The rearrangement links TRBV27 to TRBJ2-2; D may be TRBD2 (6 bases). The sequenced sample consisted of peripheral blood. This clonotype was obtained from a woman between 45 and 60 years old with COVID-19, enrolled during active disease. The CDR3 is CASGGVDTGELFF. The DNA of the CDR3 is TGTGCCAGCGGCGGGGTGGACACCGGGGAGCTGTTTTTT.